This T cell receptor beta chain was observed in a study of OX40 agonist ivuxolimab in advanced cancers. Whole-study findings and limits: CD4+ T cells averaged fewer expanded clones than CD8+ T cells.

Clones were sequenced by immunoSEQ multiplex PCR, and TCRdb holds only the in-frame ones, with some missing. Among tens of thousands of clones listed, 90% were seen once. Points on this clone: The antigen is undetermined.

This CDR3 contains 14 residues. V lost 3 bases and J lost 6; bases outside the gene matches: 2. The germline CDR1 and CDR2 sequences are LNHDA and SQIVND (reference sequence). The specimen was CD4+ or CD8+ T cells sorted from blood, collected in a trial of the OX40 agonist ivuxolimab. This clonotype was obtained from an adult with an advanced solid tumor such as melanoma, head and neck, liver or kidney cancer. This chain links TRBV19 with TRBJ2-1; 10 nucleotides align to TRBD2. The CDR3: CASSIWTSGNEQFF. For the CDR3, the DNA is TGTGCCAGTAGTATCTGGACTAGCGGCAATGAGCAGTTCTTC.